These 31 T cell receptor beta chains were sequenced from one sample in a study of STAT5B mutations in CD4+ large granular lymphocyte leukemia. Sequencing was performed with immunoSEQ multiplex PCR; in TCRdb, only in-frame clones are kept and a portion is missing. The data hold approximately 32,000 clones, with about 70% observed a single time. Source material: CD4+ T cells from blood buffy coats. These receptors all stem from a human donor in good health.

This clone has only one observation. The chain couples TRBV5-1 to TRBJ2-3; a possible D gene is TRBD2 (6 bases). Between the trimmed V and J ends, which lost 3 bases and 8 bases, there was a span of 16 bases. Germline CDR1 is SGHRS and CDR2 is YFSETQ. The CDR3 sequence is 14 residues long. The chain's CDR3 is CASSSDPRTTTQYF. CDR3 coding DNA: TGCGCCAGCAGCTCGGACCCCCGGACTACTACGCAGTATTTT.

On this clone itself: At one end the junction does not follow the germline gene, possibly because of a read error. The chain recombines TRBV7-7 with TRBJ2-7; 9 bases align to TRBD1. This CDR3 has 15 amino acids. Germline CDR1 is SSHAT and CDR2 is FNYEAQ (reference sequence). CDR3 region: CASSFRTGVAYEQYF. The CDR3 nucleotides read TGTGCTAGCAGCTTCCGGACAGGGGTGGCCTACGAGCAGTACTTC.

The rearrangement joins TRBV9 to TRBJ1-6; no definite D call. CDR3 length: 16 residues. The V end lost 4 bases, the J end lost 0 bases, and 11 bases lay between the germline ends. Germline V lookup: CDR1 SGDLS, CDR2 YYNGEE. CDR3 sequence: CASSPRGSSYNSPLHF. The CDR3 DNA follows: TGTGCCAGCAGCCCCCGAGGGAGCTCCTATAATTCACCCCTCCACTTT.

The rearrangement links TRBV19 to TRBJ1-2; D remains unclear. The V and J ends lost 7 bases and 8 bases respectively, with 11 bases between them. Germline V lookup: CDR1 LNHDA, CDR2 SQIVND (reference sequence). The CDR3 contains 11 residues. CDR3 in DNA: TGTGCCAGTAAATTTGGCCTGGGCTACACCTTC. Translated: CASKFGLGYTF.

Here the CDR3 DNA reads TGTGCCAGCAGTTTATGGGGCACAGATACGCAGTATTTT. This gives the protein CASSLWGTDTQYF. The chain joins TRBV27 to TRBJ2-3; D is unclear. V gave up 1 base and J gave up 1 base, with 3 bases separating them. This CDR3 has 13 residues. Germline V gene sequence: CDR1 MNHEY, CDR2 SMNVEV (reference sequence).

The chain is built from TRBV5-4 and TRBJ1-5; no definite D call. The CDR3 sequence is 14 residues long. Germline CDR1 is SGHNT and CDR2 is YYREEE (reference sequence). V dropped 4 bases and J dropped 3 bases, with 11 bases sitting between them. DNA of the CDR3: TGTGCCAGCAGCCAAGGAGGCGCCAATCAGCCCCAGCATTTT. Its protein product is CASSQGGANQPQHF.

The gene calls are TRBV7-2 and TRBJ1-2; 7 positions agree with TRBD1. The trim removed 6 bases at V and 0 bases at J, leaving 13 bases unmatched. The CDR3 is 17 amino acids. CDR1 SGHTA and CDR2 FQGNSA come from the germline V gene. CDR3 sequence (DNA): TGTGCCAGCAGTCCAGGGGGAGCGGGCCGAGCTAACTATGGCTACACCTTC. Translation: CASSPGGAGRANYGYTF.

CDR3 sequence (DNA): TGTGCCAGCAGCTTATTGCAGGGGGCTTACGAGCAGTACTTC. It specifies CASSLLQGAYEQYF. This chain links TRBV11-2 with TRBJ2-7, with TRBD1 matching over 8 bases. Losses at the gene ends were 2 bases for V and 4 bases for J; bases not matched to a gene: 4. The CDR3 runs to 14 residues. CDR1 and CDR2 from the germline V gene are SGHAT and FQNNGV.

This rearrangement joins TRBV5-1 to TRBJ2-1, with D unclear. This CDR3 has 15 amino acids. Germline CDR1 is SGHRS and CDR2 is YFSETQ. The V end was cut by 0 bases, the J end by 10 bases, with 17 bases between. The CDR3 here is CASSLGNAGPREQFF. CDR3 bases: TGCGCCAGCAGCTTGGGAAACGCCGGGCCTCGGGAGCAGTTCTTC.

The chain recombines TRBV27 with TRBJ1-1; D is possibly TRBD1 (5 bases). The V end lost 5 bases, the J end lost 2 bases, and 12 bases lay between the germline ends. The CDR3 sequence is 14 residues long. The germline CDR1 and CDR2 sequences are MNHEY and SMNVEV (reference sequence). CDR3 sequence reads: CASSLRADNTEAFF. The CDR3 DNA reads TGTGCCAGCAGTCTCAGGGCGGACAACACTGAAGCTTTCTTT.

The chain combines TRBV6-6 with TRBJ2-2, with 9 bases lining up with TRBD1. Germline V gene data show CDR1 as MNHNY and CDR2 as SVGAGI (reference sequence). This CDR3 comprises 15 residues. The trim removed 7 bases at V and 4 bases at J, leaving 7 bases unmatched. CDR3 coding DNA: TGTGCCAGCACAAGGGGGACAGGGACCACCGGGGAGCTGTTTTTT. The encoded protein is CASTRGTGTTGELFF.

The chain links TRBV7-9 to TRBJ2-7, with D perhaps TRBD2 (6 bases). V was shortened by 11 bases and J by 5 bases, with 16 bases between the two germline ends. The CDR3 sequence is 12 residues long. The germline CDR1 and CDR2 sequences are SEHNR and FQNEAQ (reference sequence). CDR3 protein: CASMAGLDEQYF. DNA of the CDR3: TGTGCCTCAATGGCGGGGCTCGACGAGCAGTACTTC.

The chain uses TRBV7-2 and TRBJ1-5; D uncertain. The CDR3 totals 14 residues. The germline V gene encodes CDR1 SGHTA and CDR2 FQGNSA. V lost 5 bases and J lost 3, with 11 bases in between. The CDR3 reads CASSLQDLNQPQHF. CDR3 in DNA: TGTGCCAGCAGCCTCCAAGACCTCAATCAGCCCCAGCATTTT.

The V gene is TRBV19, the J gene TRBJ1-4; D uncertain. Germline CDR1 LNHDA, CDR2 SQIVND (reference sequence). The V end was cut by 3 bases, the J end by 10 bases, with 6 bases between. The CDR3 consists of 11 residues. The CDR3 is CASSIEVKLFF. As DNA, the CDR3 is TGTGCCAGTAGTATTGAAGTAAAACTGTTTTTT.

The genes are TRBV2 and TRBJ2-7; 15 bases are shared with TRBD2. Trimming took 6 bases from V and 3 from J; bases not matched to a gene: 3. CDR1 SNHLY and CDR2 FYNNEI come from the germline V gene. The CDR3 runs to 15 residues. The CDR3 DNA follows: TGTGCCAGCAGCGGACTAGCGGGGGGGCTCTACGAGCAGTACTTC. This encodes CASSGLAGGLYEQYF.

The chain links TRBV6-6 to TRBJ2-2; weak D call: TRBD2 (5 bases). Germline CDR1 reads MNHNY; CDR2 reads SVGAGI (reference sequence). Trimming shortened V by 6 bases and J by 5 bases, and 10 bases separated the two germline ends. There are 13 residues in the CDR3. This CDR3 reads CASSPGLTGELFF. As DNA, the CDR3 is TGTGCCAGCAGCCCCGGACTGACCGGGGAGCTGTTTTTT.

The chain carries TRBV11-3 and TRBJ2-1, with TRBD2 as a possible D gene (5 bases). V was pared by 0 bases and J by 1 base, with 7 bases between. This CDR3 spans 15 amino acids. Germline lookup yields CDR1 SGHNT and CDR2 YENEEA. Written as DNA, the CDR3 is TGTGCCAGCAGCTTAGATGGCGGGTCCTACAATGAGCAGTTCTTC. Amino acid sequence: CASSLDGGSYNEQFF. Drawing the rest from reference TRBV11-3 and TRBJ2-1, the complete variable domain is EAGVVQSPRYKIIEKKQPVAFWCNPISGHNTLYWYLQNLGQGPELLIRYENEEAVDDSQLPKDRFSAERLKGVDSTLKIQPAELGDSAVYLCASSLDGGSYNEQFFGPGTRLTVL.

The chain carries TRBV4-2 and TRBJ2-3; 8 positions agree with TRBD2. CDR1 and CDR2 from the germline V gene are LGHNA and YNFKEQ. There are 18 residues in the CDR3. V gave up 0 bases and J gave up 1 base; unmatched junction bases: 9. CDR3 nucleotides: TGTGCCAGCAGCCAAGATCCCGGGGGGGGCTCGGGCACAGATACGCAGTATTTT. The encoded protein is CASSQDPGGGSGTDTQYF.

This clone was observed a handful of times. This sequence joins TRBV2 and TRBJ1-1; D uncertain. Trimming cost V 6 bases and J 3 bases, with 17 bases left between them. The CDR3 extends over 15 amino acids. From germline, CDR1 is SNHLY and CDR2 FYNNEI. The DNA of the CDR3 is TGTGCCAGCAGGGGTCGGACGTTCCAGGACACTGAAGCTTTCTTT. Its protein product is CASRGRTFQDTEAFF.

This clone was detected only a few times. The rearrangement uses TRBV7-6 and TRBJ1-4; no clear D gene. The length of the CDR3 is 14 residues. In germline, CDR1 is SGHVS, CDR2 FNYEAQ. The ends were cut back, 2 bases at V and 8 bases at J, with 12 bases in the middle. CDR3 sequence reads: CASSLSRGWEKLFF. CDR3 DNA sequence: TGTGCCAGCAGCTTATCGCGGGGATGGGAAAAACTGTTTTTT.

V gene TRBV5-1 combines with J gene TRBJ1-4, with a weak D call TRBD1 (5 bases). The CDR3 has 16 residues. The germline CDR1 and CDR2 sequences are SGHRS and YFSETQ. Trimming cost V 0 bases and J 6 bases, with 15 bases left between them. CDR3 nucleotides: TGCGCCAGCAGCTTGGGTCCCGACAGACGGTATGAAAAACTGTTTTTT. Protein: CASSLGPDRRYEKLFF.

This sequence joins TRBV25-1 and TRBJ1-2, with D perhaps TRBD1 (5 bases). Germline loops: CDR1 MGHDK, CDR2 SYGVNS. The CDR3 is made up of 14 amino acids. The V end was cut by 1 base, the J end by 4 bases, with 10 bases between. The CDR3 reads CASSESGRGYGYTF. CDR3 nucleotides: TGTGCCAGCAGTGAATCAGGGCGGGGCTATGGCTACACCTTC.

The chain has TRBV9 and TRBJ1-6; TRBD1 is a possible D gene (6 bases). V lost 3 bases to trimming and J lost 6 bases, with 19 bases between them. Germline-derived CDR1 and CDR2 are SGDLS and YYNGEE. The CDR3 is 17 residues long. CDR3 sequence (DNA): TGTGCCAGCAGCGACCAGCGTGGGGGGGCCCTTAATTCACCCCTCCACTTT. Amino acids: CASSDQRGGALNSPLHF.

This chain links TRBV10-3 with TRBJ1-5, with D perhaps matching TRBD1 (5 bases). The CDR3 consists of 13 residues. Germline V gene sequence: CDR1 ENHRY, CDR2 SYGVKD. V was trimmed by 6 bases and J by 0 bases, leaving 6 bases between them. The CDR3 nucleotides are TGTGCCATCAGGGGACTTAGCAATCAGCCCCAGCATTTT. Its translation: CAIRGLSNQPQHF.

This chain links TRBV7-2 with TRBJ1-1, with 7 bases that match TRBD1. The CDR3 consists of 13 residues. Germline CDR1 and CDR2: SGHTA and FQGNSA. V shed 5 bases, J shed 6 bases, and the junction held 6 bases outside the gene matches. This chain's CDR3 is CASSGQVQSEAFF. The CDR3 nucleotides read TGTGCCAGCAGCGGACAGGTACAGTCTGAAGCTTTCTTT.

V is TRBV9 and J is TRBJ2-2; D call uncertain. V was cut by 0 bases and J by 2 bases, with 11 bases left in between. Germline V gene sequence: CDR1 SGDLS, CDR2 YYNGEE. This CDR3 comprises 16 residues. The CDR3 reads CASSVAPAGNTGELFF. In nucleotides, the CDR3 is TGTGCCAGCAGCGTAGCTCCAGCAGGCAACACCGGGGAGCTGTTTTTT.

This chain uses TRBV19 with TRBJ1-1, with TRBD1 matching over 10 bases. The CDR3 totals 15 residues. Germline trimming cut 8 bases from V and 0 bases from J; bases unmatched to any gene: 6. Germline CDR1 is LNHDA and CDR2 is SQIVND (reference sequence). The DNA of the CDR3 is TGTGCCAGTCGACAGGGGGCGGCCATGAACACTGAAGCTTTCTTT. Translating gives CASRQGAAMNTEAFF.

The chain is built from TRBV29-1 and TRBJ2-5; 9 bases align to TRBD1. This CDR3 has 13 residues. Germline-derived CDR1 and CDR2 are SQVTM and ANQGSEA. Germline trimming cut 8 bases from V and 5 bases from J; bases unmatched to any gene: 9. CDR3 protein: CSSWGQGGETQYF. The CDR3, as DNA: TGCAGCTCCTGGGGACAGGGAGGCGAGACCCAGTACTTC.

The chain is built from TRBV6-1 and TRBJ2-7; TRBD1 or TRBD2 may be the D gene (5 bases each). This CDR3 comprises 15 residues. From germline, CDR1 is MNHNS and CDR2 SASEGT. Trimming removed 0 bases from V and 4 bases from J, with 13 bases in between. DNA for the CDR3: TGTGCCAGCAGTGAAGCGTGGACTGGGGGATACGAGCAGTACTTC. The encoded protein is CASSEAWTGGYEQYF.

The rearrangement uses TRBV9 and TRBJ2-5; D gene ambiguous. Germline V gene sequence: CDR1 SGDLS, CDR2 YYNGEE. Trimming took off 3 bases at V and 5 bases at J, with 14 bases between the two ends. The CDR3 runs to 14 residues. The CDR3 DNA sequence: TGTGCCAGCAGCGGGCCCCGACCAGAGGAGACCCAGTACTTC. Amino acid sequence: CASSGPRPEETQYF.

V is TRBV6-5 and J is TRBJ2-7, with 9 bases lining up with TRBD1. The trim removed 6 bases at V and 6 bases at J, leaving 9 bases unmatched. This CDR3 spans 14 amino acids. Germline V gene sequence: CDR1 MNHEY, CDR2 SVGAGI. As DNA, the CDR3 is TGTGCCAGCAGCAGTTTTTCGACAGGGGGCGAGCAGTACTTC. The encoded protein is CASSSFSTGGEQYF.